This TCR beta chain was sequenced for a study of radiotherapy plus CTLA-4 blockade in lung cancer. Study-level background: Objective response was observed in more than 15% of patients, and disease control in roughly 31%.

Data came from immunoSEQ multiplex PCR; TCRdb stores just in-frame clones and leaves some out. The sample lists more than 75,000 clones, around nine tenths occurring once. Germline values: CDR1 LGHNA, CDR2 YNFKEQ. The CDR3 is made up of 16 amino acids. The ends were cut back, 0 bases at V and 2 bases at J, with 13 bases in the middle. The chain is built from TRBV4-2 and TRBJ1-1; unclear D gene. Sample: peripheral blood, taken from a patient treated with radiotherapy plus ipilimumab. The TCR originated in a human donor with non-small cell lung cancer who had stable disease on radiotherapy plus ipilimumab. The CDR3 DNA is TGTGCCAGCAGCCAAGATTGGCCAGGAGGAAACACTGAAGCTTTCTTT. Translating it yields CASSQDWPGGNTEAFF.